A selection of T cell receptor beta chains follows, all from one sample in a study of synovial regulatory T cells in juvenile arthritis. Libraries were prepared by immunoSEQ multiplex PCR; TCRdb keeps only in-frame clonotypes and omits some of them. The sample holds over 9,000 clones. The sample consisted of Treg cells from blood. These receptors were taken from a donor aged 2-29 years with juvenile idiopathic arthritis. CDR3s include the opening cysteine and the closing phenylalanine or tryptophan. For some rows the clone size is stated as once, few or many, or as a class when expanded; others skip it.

CASSFDRGYGYTF	TRBV5-1	TRBJ1-2	.
CAWSPQPGLAAYEQYF	TRBV30	TRBJ2-7	.
CSTTGTSGSEQYF	TRBV29-1	TRBJ2-7	.
CASSVSSGRSYNEQFF	TRBV9	TRBJ2-1	.
CASSFGLAGIGYEQYF	TRBV7-2	TRBJ2-7	.
CAINSPGNTEAFF	TRBV10-3	TRBJ1-1	medium-sized
CSVGPVGSDTQYF	TRBV29-1	TRBJ2-3	.
CASSVAGTGGEQYF	TRBV9	TRBJ2-7	.
CASRFRATDEAFF	TRBV7-2	TRBJ1-1	.
CAISTVGGRGSEQYF	TRBV10-3	TRBJ2-7	.
CASSQEGRAWETQYF	TRBV4-3	TRBJ2-5	.
CASSSLINPAGYETQYF	TRBV7-9	TRBJ2-5	.
CATSRAGGFSSAFF	TRBV5-1	TRBJ1-1	.
CASSQLPTGGGLYYGYTF	TRBV4-3	TRBJ1-2	.
CASSLDGPTGEQYF	TRBV7-9	TRBJ2-7	.
CAISAVWDTGAFF	TRBV10-3	TRBJ1-1	medium-sized
CAGNDRMNTEAFF	TRBV30	TRBJ1-1	.
CASQGGGETQYF	TRBV5-6	TRBJ2-5	.
CASIPDFLDTEAFF	TRBV2	TRBJ1-1	.
CASSLLGGGTEAFF	TRBV7-3	TRBJ1-1	.
CASSWDGRSGNTIYF	TRBV5-5	TRBJ1-3	medium-sized
CASSEGFNEQYF	TRBV10-1	TRBJ2-7	.
CAWSVPGRDNQPQHF	TRBV30	TRBJ1-5	.
CASSPQHQTFYGYTF	TRBV7-2	TRBJ1-2	.
CASSETRQYNEQFF	TRBV10-1	TRBJ2-1	.
CASSLRSENEQFF	TRBV7-2	TRBJ2-1	.
CASSQVPNTEAFF	TRBV4-1	TRBJ1-1	medium-sized
CASSIQENTGELFF	TRBV19	TRBJ2-2	medium-sized
CATSRLGADQPQHF	TRBV15	TRBJ1-5	.
CASSQGGGQETQYF	TRBV4-2	TRBJ2-5	.
CASSLVGRLAGDTQYF	TRBV7-9	TRBJ2-3	.
CASIPLGTGGAGFGGYTF	TRBV27	TRBJ1-2	.
CASSLVGRGINNEQFF	TRBV7-2	TRBJ2-1	.
CASSLYLAGGHYEQYF	TRBV11-2	TRBJ2-7	.
CASMRLAGGQRDTDTQYF	TRBV19	TRBJ2-3	.
CASSREGSRYEQYF	TRBV27	TRBJ2-7	.
CASRPGNEQFF	TRBV5-8	TRBJ2-1	.
CASSSTSHGSYEQYF	TRBV2	TRBJ2-7	.
CASSSQGAPIDGYTF	TRBV18	TRBJ1-2	.
CASSKQASTDTQYF	TRBV6-5	TRBJ2-3	.
CATRTGYLYNEQFF	TRBV6-1	TRBJ2-1	.
CAWRKGNGHEQYF	TRBV30	TRBJ2-7	.
CAISTGARFGANVLTF	TRBV10-3	TRBJ2-6	.
CASSLRGGRGTGELFF	TRBV27	TRBJ2-2	.
CASSLNGEQYF	TRBV5-4	TRBJ2-7	.
CASSLTGGGNTIYF	TRBV5-4	TRBJ1-3	medium-sized
CASSLASGGEQYF	TRBV7-9	TRBJ2-7	medium-sized
CASQSLDRDYGYTF	TRBV19	TRBJ1-2	.
CASSDRETEAFF	TRBV28	TRBJ1-1	.